This TCR beta chain was observed in a study of cytomegalovirus exposure and HLA in healthy donors. Whole-study context: In an earlier analysis, around 100 million unique TCR beta sequences were found from approximately 190 million T cells.

The study ran its PCR with 60 Vbeta and 13 Jbeta primers. This table comes from immunoSEQ multiplex PCR, and its TCRdb copy is limited to in-frame clones, with some not included. The table has about 200,000 clones, roughly 80% seen once. Points from the study as a whole: Later analysis identified a missense DCLRE1C variant that was linked to TCR beta V- and J-gene trimming. Cytomegalovirus-associated status was assigned to approximately 160 TCR beta chains. In an earlier analysis, about 87% or about 30%: the productive usage of most TCR beta V segments.

This clone was seen a handful of times. As yet, its antigen is unknown. CDR3 size: 15 residues. Germline V CDR1 and CDR2: SGHAT, FQNNGV. The V and J ends lost 3 bases and 0 bases, in that order; junction bases with no gene match: 2. Sequences were obtained from PBMCs. This receptor was taken from a man younger than 40 in good health and CMV-seronegative. The rearrangement uses TRBV11-2 and TRBJ2-3; 8 nucleotides align to TRBD2. CDR3: CASSFSGASTDTQYF. CDR3 coding DNA: TGTGCCAGCAGCTTTAGCGGGGCTAGCACAGATACGCAGTATTTT. The whole variable domain, remainder taken from reference TRBV11-2 and TRBJ2-3, is EAGVAQSPRYKIIEKRQSVAFWCNPISGHATLYWYQQILGQGPKLLIQFQNNGVVDDSQLPKDRFSAERLKGVDSTLKIQPAKLEDSAVYLCASSFSGASTDTQYFGPGTRLTVL.